A selection of T cell receptor beta chains follows, all from one sample in a study of Graves' ophthalmopathy and Graves' hyperthyroidism. A single record per CDR3 protein comes from TCRdb applying MiXCR to the multiplex PCR reads. This repertoire shows some 520,000 distinct CDR3 sequences, around 14% found once; its top ten account for approximately 9.8%. The sample comprised blood. These receptors were taken from a woman aged 30 to 39 with Graves' ophthalmopathy. CDR3s include the opening cysteine and the closing phenylalanine or tryptophan. D genes are given only for firm matches.

v_gene: TRBV6-1
j_gene: TRBJ1-1
d_gene: -
CDR3aa: CASRDQGAEAFF

v_gene: TRBV18
j_gene: TRBJ2-7
d_gene: TRBD2
CDR3aa: CASSPTIAGEGEQYF

v_gene: TRBV2
j_gene: TRBJ2-7
d_gene: TRBD2
CDR3aa: CASSLLAGDPDEQYF

v_gene: TRBV25-1
j_gene: TRBJ2-7
d_gene: TRBD2
CDR3aa: CASSAVAGGQGEQYF

v_gene: TRBV7-9
j_gene: TRBJ2-7
d_gene: -
CDR3aa: CASSLHDSSYEQYF

v_gene: TRBV12-3/TRBV12-4
j_gene: TRBJ2-2
d_gene: TRBD1
CDR3aa: CSSWGTGGSGELFF

v_gene: TRBV28
j_gene: TRBJ2-2
d_gene: TRBD1
CDR3aa: CASRATGGTGELFF

v_gene: TRBV11-2
j_gene: TRBJ1-3
d_gene: -
CDR3aa: CASQGSGNTIYF

v_gene: TRBV10-3
j_gene: TRBJ1-2
d_gene: -
CDR3aa: CATEQGDYGYTF

v_gene: TRBV5-1
j_gene: TRBJ1-1
d_gene: TRBD1
CDR3aa: CASGDRGHTEAFF

v_gene: TRBV6-1
j_gene: TRBJ1-5
d_gene: -
CDR3aa: CASRAGQGLRNQPQHF

v_gene: TRBV11-2
j_gene: TRBJ1-5
d_gene: -
CDR3aa: CASSLDSGSNQPQHF

v_gene: TRBV11-2
j_gene: TRBJ2-5
d_gene: -
CDR3aa: CASSRLAEWYQETQYF

v_gene: TRBV19
j_gene: TRBJ1-5
d_gene: -
CDR3aa: CASKEMDNQPQHF

v_gene: TRBV27
j_gene: TRBJ1-1
d_gene: -
CDR3aa: CASSGLGAEAFF

v_gene: TRBV18
j_gene: TRBJ2-5
d_gene: TRBD2
CDR3aa: CASLPGLAEETQYF

v_gene: TRBV30
j_gene: TRBJ2-7
d_gene: TRBD1
CDR3aa: CAWTQGGSYEQYF

v_gene: TRBV5-1
j_gene: TRBJ2-5
d_gene: TRBD1
CDR3aa: CASSPGDRIHQETQYF

v_gene: TRBV7-3
j_gene: TRBJ2-7
d_gene: TRBD2
CDR3aa: CASSLNPGGYEQYF

v_gene: TRBV6-6
j_gene: TRBJ2-7
d_gene: -
CDR3aa: CASSSHEQYF

v_gene: TRBV7-8
j_gene: TRBJ2-5
d_gene: -
CDR3aa: CASSSGIVGETQYF

v_gene: TRBV29-1
j_gene: TRBJ1-6
d_gene: -
CDR3aa: CSVGQGRHSPLHF

v_gene: TRBV6-5
j_gene: TRBJ1-1
d_gene: -
CDR3aa: CASSYSPPQGTEAFF

v_gene: TRBV15
j_gene: TRBJ2-2
d_gene: -
CDR3aa: CATSRDYTGELFF

v_gene: TRBV30
j_gene: TRBJ1-1
d_gene: -
CDR3aa: CAWTLQRGVTEAFF

v_gene: TRBV7-2
j_gene: TRBJ2-5
d_gene: TRBD1
CDR3aa: CASSSHRGSETQYF

v_gene: TRBV12-3/TRBV12-4
j_gene: TRBJ1-3
d_gene: -
CDR3aa: CASLTGSGNTIYF

v_gene: TRBV20-1
j_gene: TRBJ2-7
d_gene: TRBD1
CDR3aa: CSASPLTGDNEQYF

v_gene: TRBV20-1
j_gene: TRBJ1-2
d_gene: -
CDR3aa: CSAREGTGYYGYTF

v_gene: TRBV4-2
j_gene: TRBJ2-5
d_gene: -
CDR3aa: CASSQDEGILGETQYF

v_gene: TRBV20-1
j_gene: TRBJ2-7
d_gene: -
CDR3aa: CSARAGLVGEQYF

v_gene: TRBV19
j_gene: TRBJ1-1
d_gene: -
CDR3aa: CASSAGTPNTEAFF

v_gene: TRBV4-1
j_gene: TRBJ2-4
d_gene: -
CDR3aa: CASSQGESGFVTKNIQYF

v_gene: TRBV30
j_gene: TRBJ1-2
d_gene: -
CDR3aa: CAWSKQETPREYGYTF

v_gene: TRBV12-3/TRBV12-4
j_gene: TRBJ2-7
d_gene: -
CDR3aa: CASSSIADPYYEQYF

v_gene: TRBV6-1
j_gene: TRBJ1-3
d_gene: -
CDR3aa: CASSESRRGNTIYF

v_gene: TRBV12-3/TRBV12-4
j_gene: TRBJ1-1
d_gene: -
CDR3aa: CASSFGEAKAFF

v_gene: TRBV6-5
j_gene: TRBJ2-6
d_gene: TRBD1
CDR3aa: CASRLQGAGANVLTF

v_gene: TRBV11-3
j_gene: TRBJ1-2
d_gene: TRBD1
CDR3aa: CASSPTGDYGYTF

v_gene: TRBV6-1
j_gene: TRBJ2-5
d_gene: TRBD1
CDR3aa: CASSGGQGRQETQYF

v_gene: TRBV28
j_gene: TRBJ2-5
d_gene: TRBD1
CDR3aa: CASSSSGQGLETQYF

v_gene: TRBV11-3
j_gene: TRBJ2-5
d_gene: -
CDR3aa: CASSLDGGGEETQYF

v_gene: TRBV2
j_gene: TRBJ1-1
d_gene: -
CDR3aa: CARLQGTEAFF

v_gene: TRBV27
j_gene: TRBJ1-1
d_gene: -
CDR3aa: CASSPGRFMNTEAFF

v_gene: TRBV6-4
j_gene: TRBJ1-1
d_gene: TRBD1
CDR3aa: CASSPRPGQGGMNTEAFF

v_gene: TRBV5-6
j_gene: TRBJ1-1
d_gene: TRBD1
CDR3aa: CASSAPRDRGVNTEAFF

v_gene: TRBV19
j_gene: TRBJ1-1
d_gene: TRBD1
CDR3aa: CASLADRALNTEAFF

v_gene: TRBV6-1
j_gene: TRBJ1-1
d_gene: -
CDR3aa: CASSEEIGGVGEAFF

v_gene: TRBV20-1
j_gene: TRBJ1-5
d_gene: -
CDR3aa: CSARDIGGSNQPQHF

v_gene: TRBV6-1
j_gene: TRBJ2-3
d_gene: -
CDR3aa: CASSPGTDLTDTHYF

v_gene: TRBV6-2/TRBV6-3
j_gene: TRBJ2-7
d_gene: TRBD2
CDR3aa: CASEGLVCEQYF

v_gene: TRBV20-1
j_gene: TRBJ2-7
d_gene: -
CDR3aa: CSGEWEFTYEQYF

v_gene: TRBV5-1
j_gene: TRBJ2-2
d_gene: -
CDR3aa: CASSPHGRHTGELFF

v_gene: TRBV28
j_gene: TRBJ2-5
d_gene: -
CDR3aa: CASSLPPGPYQETQYF

v_gene: TRBV28
j_gene: TRBJ2-2
d_gene: -
CDR3aa: CASSSSGGPNTGELFF

v_gene: TRBV24-1
j_gene: TRBJ2-4
d_gene: TRBD2
CDR3aa: CATWRGGASGELAKNIQYF

v_gene: TRBV4-2
j_gene: TRBJ2-2
d_gene: TRBD2
CDR3aa: CASTQSLAGGSTGELFF

v_gene: TRBV25-1
j_gene: TRBJ2-7
d_gene: -
CDR3aa: CASSDAGRVYEQYF

v_gene: TRBV19
j_gene: TRBJ1-5
d_gene: -
CDR3aa: CASSMVSGSQPQHF